This T cell receptor beta chain was sequenced during a study of CD8 T cells in Susac syndrome. Background on the study: At the time their blood was drawn, patients with Susac syndrome were either therapy-naive, on corticosteroids (with some of them also receiving intravenous immunoglobulin), or on intravenous immunoglobulin alone.

Study-wide results and limits: Five or six Susac-specific public clones appeared in CD8+ TEMRA repertoires, and around 16 in total CD8+ repertoires.

Trimming took 3 bases from V and 3 from J, leaving 17 bases between them. CDR3 length: 16 amino acids. Germline loops: CDR1 SGHNT, CDR2 YYREEE (reference sequence). 0.5 to 1 ug RNA was reverse transcribed with random hexamers. The CDR3 of TCR beta was amplified by immunoSEQ multiplex PCR across 54 Vbeta and 13 Jbeta. TCRdb used MiXCR to reprocess the immunoSEQ multiplex PCR reads, holding one entry per CDR3 protein. This table holds 70,000 to 100,000 distinct CDR3 sequences, approximately 96% found once. Concerning this clonotype: Its specificity is not known.

The TCR originated in a human donor with Susac syndrome. The chain links TRBV5-4 to TRBJ2-3, with a tentative D call TRBD1 (6 bases). The source material was CD8+ T cells from PBMCs. This chain's CDR3 is CASSSGQNGVTDTQYF. In nucleotides, the CDR3 is TGTGCCAGCAGCTCAGGACAGAACGGGGTGACAGATACGCAGTATTTT.